A selection of T cell receptor beta chains follows, all from one sample in a study of neurological immune-mediated disorders. TCRdb fed the 5' RACE reads into MiXCR, producing one record per CDR3 protein. The table includes tens of thousands of distinct CDR3 sequences, approximately 13% detected once. Sequenced sample: PBMCs. These receptors were obtained from a female donor with HTLV-1-associated myelopathy (HAM/TSP). The CDR3 runs from the conserved cysteine through the conserved F or W. A D gene is named only where the DNA matches it firmly. Size is stated for part of the rows, as once, few or many counts, or as a class when the clone is expanded.

TRBJ2-3 | TRBV15 | TRBD2 | many | TGTGCCACCACCTCAAGCGGGGGGATCACAGATACGCAGTATTTT | CATTSSGGITDTQYF
TRBJ2-1 | TRBV12-3/TRBV12-4 | . | . | TGTTCCAGCAGACCATCGGGTCTGCCGTCCTACTATAATGAGCAGTTCTTC | CSSRPSGLPSYYNEQFF
TRBJ2-5 | TRBV7-2 | TRBD2 | many | TGTGCCAGCAGCCGTATAGCGGGGGCCCAAGAGACCCAGTACTTC | CASSRIAGAQETQYF
TRBJ2-1 | TRBV20-1 | TRBD2 | many | TGCAGTGCTAGAGATCTACCCAGGGGAGCGGGGGGTTCTAGCTCCTACAATGAGCAGTTCTTC | CSARDLPRGAGGSSSYNEQFF
TRBJ2-1 | TRBV2 | . | many | TGTGCCAGCAGTGAATCTACACAGGGTGAGCAGTTCTTC | CASSESTQGEQFF
TRBJ2-5 | TRBV5-1 | . | few | TGCGCCAGCAGCCTCGAGGGGGGTATGGAGACCCAGTACTTC | CASSLEGGMETQYF
TRBJ1-3 | TRBV29-1 | . | many | TGCAGCGTTGAAACCCTGAGCTCTGGAAACACCATATATTTT | CSVETLSSGNTIYF
TRBJ2-7 | TRBV12-3/TRBV12-4 | . | many | TGTGCCAGCAGTTTGGAGGAAATCTCCTACGAGCAGTACTTC | CASSLEEISYEQYF
TRBJ1-2 | TRBV7-2 | . | many | TGTGCCAGCAGCTTCCGGAACTATGGCTACACCTTC | CASSFRNYGYTF
TRBJ2-2 | TRBV29-1 | TRBD1 | . | TGCAGCGTTGAAGCCTTAAGGACAGGGCCCGGCACCAGGGAGCTGTCTTTT | CSVEALRTGPGTRELSF
TRBJ1-1 | TRBV28 | TRBD1 | many | TGTGCCAGCAGTACCAGGGGGCAGGGGGACACTGAAGCTTTCTTT | CASSTRGQGDTEAFF
TRBJ2-7 | TRBV29-1 | TRBD1 | many | TGCAGCGTCCGGACAGGGGGCATCTCCTACGAGCAGTACTTC | CSVRTGGISYEQYF
TRBJ2-1 | TRBV4-2 | TRBD2 | many | TGTGCCAGCAGCCGGACTAGCGGGGGGGCCAATGAGCAGTTCTTC | CASSRTSGGANEQFF
TRBJ1-1 | TRBV29-1 | TRBD1 | many | TGCAGCGTTGCGAGGGGGCTGGGAGCTTTCTTT | CSVARGLGAFF
TRBJ2-6 | TRBV6-1 | TRBD1 | . | TGTGCCAGTAAAAGGACAGGGGTGGGGTCTGGGGCCAACGTCCTGACTTTC | CASKRTGVGSGANVLTF
TRBJ2-2 | TRBV3-1 | . | many | TGTGCCAGCAGCTTAACTCGGGGGGAGCTGTTTTTT | CASSLTRGELFF
TRBJ2-7 | TRBV7-9 | . | . | TGTGTGAGCAGCTTAGCATCCCAGGGCGCCTCCGCCTACGAGCAGTACTTC | CVSSLASQGASAYEQYF
TRBJ2-3 | TRBV27 | TRBD2 | many | TGTGCCAGCAGTTTATTGGGGCGGGGGGGCCATCCAAGCACAGATACGCAGTATTTT | CASSLLGRGGHPSTDTQYF
TRBJ2-1 | TRBV6-6 | TRBD2 | . | TGTGCCAGCAGTTTCTCTAGCGGGGGGTCCTACAATGAGCAGTTCTTC | CASSFSSGGSYNEQFF
TRBJ2-7 | TRBV5-1 | TRBD1 | many | TGCGCCAGCAGCTCGAATCCGGGACAGGTAACTGGCGAGCAGTACTTC | CASSSNPGQVTGEQYF
TRBJ2-3 | TRBV25-1 | TRBD2 | many | TGTGCCAGCAGTGAACAGCGGGGGGATAGCACAGATACGCAGTATTTT | CASSEQRGDSTDTQYF
TRBJ1-5 | TRBV28 | TRBD1 | few | TGTGCCAGCAGGGGGCATCGGACAGGGCGAAGCAATCAGCCCCAGCATTTT | CASRGHRTGRSNQPQHF
TRBJ1-3 | TRBV5-5 | . | many | TGTGCCAGCTCCCCCCCGGGGATTTCTGGAAACACCATATATTTT | CASSPPGISGNTIYF
TRBJ2-2 | TRBV6-5 | . | many | TGTGCCAGCATCAATTCCGGGACCGGGGAGCTGTTTTTT | CASINSGTGELFF
TRBJ2-7 | TRBV28 | . | many | TGTGCCAGCAGTTTGGGGGACATAATTTACGAGCAGTACTTC | CASSLGDIIYEQYF
TRBJ1-1 | TRBV6-1 | TRBD1 | many | TGTGCCAGCAGTGTGTTACCCAGGCAGGGGGCCATGAACACTGAAGCTTTCTTT | CASSVLPRQGAMNTEAFF
TRBJ1-1 | TRBV3-1 | . | many | TGTGCCAGCAGCCAAGATCATAATGCCGAGGATGGGTACATGAACACTGAAGCTTTCTTT | CASSQDHNAEDGYMNTEAFF
TRBJ2-2 | TRBV15 | . | many | TGTGCCACCAGCAGACCGGACAAGGCGGGGGAGCTGTTTTTT | CATSRPDKAGELFF
TRBJ2-7 | TRBV20-1 | TRBD1 | many | TGCAGTGCTAGAGATCTCAGTGGGGCCGGGACAGGGAACCACGAGCAGTACTTC | CSARDLSGAGTGNHEQYF
TRBJ2-7 | TRBV7-8 | . | many | TGTGCCAGCAGCTTACTAGGGACTCGGGAAGAGCAGTACTTC | CASSLLGTREEQYF
TRBJ1-1 | TRBV6-2/TRBV6-3 | . | many | TGTGCCAGCGCTAGGACCGAAGCTTTCTTT | CASARTEAFF
TRBJ1-1 | TRBV3-1 | . | many | TGTGCCAGCAGCCAAGAGGGGTGGACTGAAGCTTTCTTT | CASSQEGWTEAFF
TRBJ2-3 | TRBV24-1 | TRBD2 | many | TGTGCCACCGGACTAGCCCCAGATACGCAGTATTTT | CATGLAPDTQYF
TRBJ1-1 | TRBV5-1 | . | many | TGCGCCAGCAGCCCGACAGGGAACACTGAAGCTTTCTTT | CASSPTGNTEAFF
TRBJ2-7 | TRBV28 | TRBD1 | few | TGTGCCAGCAGCCTACAGGGGAAGCAGTACTTC | CASSLQGKQYF
TRBJ2-7 | TRBV5-5 | TRBD1 | many | TGTGCCAGCAGCCCGATTACCGGGACAGGGGCCTACGAGCAGTACTTC | CASSPITGTGAYEQYF
TRBJ2-7 | TRBV24-1 | . | many | TGTGCCCCCTCAGGTTCCTACGAGCAGTACTTC | CAPSGSYEQYF
TRBJ2-1 | TRBV12-3/TRBV12-4 | TRBD2 | many | TGTGCCAGCAGACCCGGGGGGGCCAAATACAATGAGCAGTTCTTC | CASRPGGAKYNEQFF
TRBJ1-4 | TRBV7-9 | . | . | TGTGCCAGCAGCCCTGACGGCGCTAGGGGAAAACTGTTTTTT | CASSPDGARGKLFF
TRBJ2-1 | TRBV5-1 | . | . | TGCGCCAGCAGCCCCCAAGGGGGAGCCTACAATGAGCAGTTCTTC | CASSPQGGAYNEQFF
TRBJ2-7 | TRBV3-1 | . | many | TGTGCCAGCAGCCAAGATCACCCAGGCGAGCAGTACTTC | CASSQDHPGEQYF
TRBJ2-7 | TRBV2 | . | many | TGTGCCAGCAGCAACAATTTCTACGAGCAGTACTTC | CASSNNFYEQYF
TRBJ2-2 | TRBV4-1 | TRBD2 | many | TGCGCCAGCAGCCTTGTACACATGGGGGGGGGGACTACCGGGGAGCTGTTTTTT | CASSLVHMGGGTTGELFF
TRBJ2-1 | TRBV5-5 | TRBD2 | many | TGTGCCAGCAGCTTGAGGACCGTACGGGGGGGTGAGCAGTTCTTC | CASSLRTVRGGEQFF